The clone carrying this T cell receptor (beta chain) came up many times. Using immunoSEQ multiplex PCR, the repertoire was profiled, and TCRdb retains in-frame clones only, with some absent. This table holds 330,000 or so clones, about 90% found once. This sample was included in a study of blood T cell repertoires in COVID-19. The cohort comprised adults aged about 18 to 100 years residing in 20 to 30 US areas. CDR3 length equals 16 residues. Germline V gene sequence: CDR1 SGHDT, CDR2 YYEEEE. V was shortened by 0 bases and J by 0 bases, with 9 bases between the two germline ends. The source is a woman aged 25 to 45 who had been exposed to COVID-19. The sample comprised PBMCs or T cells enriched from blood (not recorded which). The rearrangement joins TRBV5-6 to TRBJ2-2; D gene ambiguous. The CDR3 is CASSLELFANTGELFF. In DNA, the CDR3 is TGTGCCAGCAGCTTGGAACTGTTCGCGAACACCGGGGAGCTGTTTTTT.